This T cell receptor (beta chain) is from a study of blood T cell repertoires in COVID-19. Study background: The study drew acute and convalescent COVID-19 samples from the United States, Italy and Spain. PBMCs, B-cell-depleted T cells, or T cells were the source of the cDNA or gDNA that made up the material.

In the original workflow: Amplified reference gene primers provided the basis for estimating nucleated cell counts. The assay was immunoSEQ multiplex PCR, and TCRdb's table has in-frame clones only and misses some. V and J calls and clone size are those listed in that table; D and trimming were worked out from the DNA. In the table there are roughly 57,000 clones, 90% of which are singletons. This CDR3 region has 16 residues. The V gene's germline CDR1 is SGHTA and CDR2 FQGTGA. Trimming took 1 base from V and 9 from J; bases not matched to a gene: 8. The sequence was obtained from a human donor in a cohort sampled during active COVID-19. Sequences were obtained from peripheral blood. This chain joins TRBV7-3 and TRBJ2-1, with TRBD2 identical over 11 bases. In DNA, the CDR3 is TGTGCCAGCAGCTTAATAGCGGGAGGGCCCGGAAGTGAGCAGTTCTTC. Amino acid sequence: CASSLIAGGPGSEQFF. The variable domain in full, completed from reference TRBV7-3 and TRBJ2-1, reads GAGVSQTPSNKVTEKGKYVELRCDPISGHTALYWYRQSLGQGPEFLIYFQGTGAADDSGLPNDRFFAVRPEGSVSTLKIQRTERGDSAVYLCASSLIAGGPGSEQFFGPGTRLTVL.